The rows below give T cell receptor beta chains drawn from one sample of a study of T cell repertoires in cytomegalovirus infection. Via MiXCR, TCRdb re-called the reads, giving one row per CDR3 protein. The table shows about 400,000 distinct CDR3 sequences, with 15% to 20% occurring only once. Sequencing input: PBMCs. The origin of the receptors is a human donor in good health (CMV status not recorded). Some clones in this sample may be carry-over from other donors' samples. Each CDR3 is given with its conserved first and last residue. A D gene is named only where the DNA matches it firmly. Expanded clones are given a class, and other clones once, few, many or no size at all.

J gene	clone size	V gene	D gene	CDR3 DNA	CDR3 protein
TRBJ1-1	-	TRBV7-9	-	TGTGCCAGCAGCATATGGGCAAGCACTGAAGCTTTCTTT	CASSIWASTEAFF
TRBJ1-4	once	TRBV11-2	-	TGTGCCAGCAGCTTAGTCAGGAGCAGTGAAAAACTGTTTTTT	CASSLVRSSEKLFF
TRBJ1-1	many	TRBV12-3/TRBV12-4	-	TGTGCCAGCAGTTTAGTGGGTAGCGACACTGAAGCTTTCTTT	CASSLVGSDTEAFF
TRBJ1-1	few	TRBV7-8	TRBD1	TGTGCCAGCAGGAACAGGGGGGTGGGCACTGAAGCTTTCTTT	CASRNRGVGTEAFF
TRBJ1-2	few	TRBV12-3/TRBV12-4	TRBD1	TGTGCCAGCAGTCCTAACGTCGGACAGGACTCTAACTATGGCTACACCTTC	CASSPNVGQDSNYGYTF
TRBJ2-2	-	TRBV20-1	-	TGCAGTGCCCGACGCACCGGGGAGCTGTTTTTT	CSARRTGELFF
TRBJ1-2	once	TRBV20-1	TRBD1	TGCAGTGCTACATACAGGGGGAACTATGGCTACACCTTC	CSATYRGNYGYTF
TRBJ1-5	many	TRBV7-2	TRBD1	TGTGCCAGCAGCTTAGAGAGGGGGCTGAAGCCCCAGCATTTT	CASSLERGLKPQHF
TRBJ2-3	-	TRBV12-3/TRBV12-4	-	TGTGCCAGCAGTTCGTGGGACACAGATACGCAGTATTTT	CASSSWDTDTQYF
TRBJ1-2	-	TRBV9	TRBD1	TGTGCCAGCAGCGTAGACAGGACAGGCAAAAGAGCCTATGGCTACACCTTC	CASSVDRTGKRAYGYTF
TRBJ2-2	-	TRBV6-2/TRBV6-3	-	TGTGCCAGCAGTTACTCGAGGAGGACCCAAACCGGGGAGCTGTTTTTT	CASSYSRRTQTGELFF
TRBJ2-3	-	TRBV20-1	-	TGCAGTGCTGGTCGTCTGGCGGGCACAGATACGCAGTATTTT	CSAGRLAGTDTQYF
TRBJ1-6	few	TRBV7-9	-	TGTGCCAGCAGCTTAGGATCAGGGGCCAATTCACCCCTCCACTTT	CASSLGSGANSPLHF
TRBJ2-1	once	TRBV2	TRBD1	TGTGCCAGCAGTGAACTTTCCGGGACAGCGCAGTTCTTC	CASSELSGTAQFF
TRBJ2-3	few	TRBV27	-	TGTGCCAGCAGTTTTAATCCAGATACGCAGTATTTT	CASSFNPDTQYF
TRBJ2-7	-	TRBV29-1	-	TGCAGCGTCCTATCGCCAGGGCTCCACGAGCAGTACTTC	CSVLSPGLHEQYF
TRBJ2-7	-	TRBV27	-	TGTGCCAGCAGCGGGCCCCCAGGGTTCGGTAGTTACGAGCAGTACTTC	CASSGPPGFGSYEQYF
TRBJ1-5	medium-sized	TRBV7-2	-	TGTGCCAGCAGCACCCTATGGAGCCGGGAGCAGCCCCAGCATTTT	CASSTLWSREQPQHF
TRBJ1-5	many	TRBV12-3/TRBV12-4	TRBD1	TGTGCCAGCAGCACCGGGACAGGGAGTCAGCCCCAGCATTTT	CASSTGTGSQPQHF
TRBJ1-5	-	TRBV20-1	-	TGCAGTGCCCATGGGTTAGGGGGGAAGGATCAGCCCCAGCATTTT	CSAHGLGGKDQPQHF
TRBJ2-1	many	TRBV7-9	-	TGTGCCAGCAGCCTGACGGGCTCCTACAATGAGCAGTTCTTC	CASSLTGSYNEQFF
TRBJ2-7	many	TRBV7-2	-	TGTGCCAGCAGCTTAGGTAGTGGGGAGTTAGGTGAGCAGTACTTC	CASSLGSGELGEQYF
TRBJ2-3	-	TRBV7-2	-	TGTGCCAGCAGCCAGTCCCACACAGATACGCAGTATTTT	CASSQSHTDTQYF
TRBJ1-3	many	TRBV7-2	-	TGTGCCAGCAGCTTAAGGCCCTCCGGGCTCTCTGGAAACACCATATATTTT	CASSLRPSGLSGNTIYF
TRBJ2-1	-	TRBV6-2/TRBV6-3	-	TGTGCCAGCCTTAGGGGATTATACAATGAGCAGTTCTTC	CASLRGLYNEQFF
TRBJ2-1	few	TRBV6-2/TRBV6-3	-	TGTGCCAGCAGGGGGGACGCCTACAATGAGCAGTTCTTC	CASRGDAYNEQFF
TRBJ2-4	-	TRBV7-2	-	TGTGCCAGCAGCTTACCACACATTCAGTACTTC	CASSLPHIQYF
TRBJ1-2	-	TRBV5-6	TRBD1	TGTGCCAGCAGCCAGACAGGGGCCGGGTACGACTATGGCTACACCTTC	CASSQTGAGYDYGYTF
TRBJ2-5	few	TRBV12-3/TRBV12-4	TRBD1	TGTGCCAGCAGCGACGGGACAGGGTCTCCGGAGACCCAGTACTTC	CASSDGTGSPETQYF
TRBJ1-6	few	TRBV4-1	-	TGCGCCAGCAGCCTAGAGGACGTCGGTAATTCACCCCTCCACTTT	CASSLEDVGNSPLHF
TRBJ1-5	-	TRBV5-6	-	TGTGCCAGCAGCCCTTTCAGGATCCGAGGGGGAAATCAGCCCCAGCATTTT	CASSPFRIRGGNQPQHF
TRBJ2-5	-	TRBV27	-	TGTGCCAGCAGACGCCGGGACAAACTCCAAGAGACCCAGTACTTC	CASRRRDKLQETQYF
TRBJ2-5	-	TRBV5-6	TRBD2	TGTGCCAGCAGCTTGAGTACGGGGGGGTCCCAGTACTTC	CASSLSTGGSQYF
TRBJ1-2	-	TRBV10-3	-	TGTGCCATCAGTGAGTGGGGGGGCAACCCTAACTATGGCTACACCTTC	CAISEWGGNPNYGYTF
TRBJ2-5	-	TRBV6-5	-	TGTGCCAGCAGTTACGGCGACAGCCCGGGGACCCAGTACTTC	CASSYGDSPGTQYF
TRBJ1-1	many	TRBV7-6	-	TGTGCCAGCAGCCCCCTTGAAGGGTACACTGAAGCTTTCTTT	CASSPLEGYTEAFF
TRBJ1-6	-	TRBV5-1	-	TGCGCCAGCAGTCTAGGAAGAGGCGGTTCACCCCTCCACTTT	CASSLGRGGSPLHF
TRBJ2-2	-	TRBV6-6	-	TGTGCCAGCAGTTACTCGGAAGGCACCGGGGAGCTGTTTTTT	CASSYSEGTGELFF